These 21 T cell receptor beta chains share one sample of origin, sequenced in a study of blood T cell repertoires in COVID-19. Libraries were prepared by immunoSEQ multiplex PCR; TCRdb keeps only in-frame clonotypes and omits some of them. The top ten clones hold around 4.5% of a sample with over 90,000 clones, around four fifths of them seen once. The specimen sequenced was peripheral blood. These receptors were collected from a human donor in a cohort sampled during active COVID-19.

CDR3 in DNA: TGTGCCATCAGTGAGCAGAATACTAACTATGGCTACACCTTC. Translation gives CAISEQNTNYGYTF. The genes are TRBV10-3 and TRBJ1-2; D unclear. Germline CDR1 is ENHRY and CDR2 is SYGVKD. V was shortened by 2 bases and J by 0 bases, with 7 bases between the two germline ends. The CDR3 consists of 14 residues.

In DNA, the CDR3 is TGTGCCAGCAGCTCCCTAATAGCGGGGTCGGCCGAGCAGTACTTC. Residues: CASSSLIAGSAEQYF. J is TRBJ2-7 and V is TRBV11-2; 8 bases line up with TRBD2. Germline CDR1 SGHAT, CDR2 FQNNGV. V lost 4 bases and J lost 6; bases outside the gene matches: 11. This CDR3 is built from 15 residues.

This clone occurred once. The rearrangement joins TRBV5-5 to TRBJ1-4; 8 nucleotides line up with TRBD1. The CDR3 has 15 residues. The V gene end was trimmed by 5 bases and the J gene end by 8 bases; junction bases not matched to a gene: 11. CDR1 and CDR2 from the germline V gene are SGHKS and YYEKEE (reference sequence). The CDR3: CASRLSTGVSEKLFF. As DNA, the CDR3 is TGTGCCAGCAGATTATCGACAGGGGTATCCGAAAAACTGTTTTTT. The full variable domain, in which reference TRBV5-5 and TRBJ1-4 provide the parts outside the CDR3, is DAGVTQSPTHLIKTRGQQVTLRCSPISGHKSVSWYQQVLGQGPQFIFQYYEKEERGRGNFPDRFSARQFPNYSSELNVNALLLGDSALYLCASRLSTGVSEKLFFGSGTQLSVL.

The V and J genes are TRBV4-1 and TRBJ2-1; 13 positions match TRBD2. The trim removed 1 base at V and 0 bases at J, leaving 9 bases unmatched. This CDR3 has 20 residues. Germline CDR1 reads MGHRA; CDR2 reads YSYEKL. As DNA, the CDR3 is TGCGCCAGCAGCCAAGTCTTGAGGACTAGCGGGGGAGTCTCCTACAATGAGCAGTTCTTC. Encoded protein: CASSQVLRTSGGVSYNEQFF.

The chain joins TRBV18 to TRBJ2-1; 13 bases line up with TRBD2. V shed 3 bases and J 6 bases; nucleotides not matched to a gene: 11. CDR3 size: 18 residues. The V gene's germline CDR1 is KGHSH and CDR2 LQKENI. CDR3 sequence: CASSPKSGLAGALNEQFF. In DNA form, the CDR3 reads TGTGCCAGCTCACCCAAGTCCGGACTAGCGGGGGCTCTCAATGAGCAGTTCTTC.

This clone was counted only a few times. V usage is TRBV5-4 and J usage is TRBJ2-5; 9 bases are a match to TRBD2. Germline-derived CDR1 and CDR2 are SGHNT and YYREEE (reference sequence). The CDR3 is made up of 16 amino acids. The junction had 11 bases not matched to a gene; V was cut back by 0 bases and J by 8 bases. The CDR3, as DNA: TGTGCCAGCAGCTTGGGGACTAGCGCCGCGGTGGGTACCCAGTACTTC. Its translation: CASSLGTSAAVGTQYF.

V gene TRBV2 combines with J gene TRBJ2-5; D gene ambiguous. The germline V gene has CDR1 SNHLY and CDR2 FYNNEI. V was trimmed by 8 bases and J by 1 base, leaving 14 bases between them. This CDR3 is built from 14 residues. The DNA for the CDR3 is TGTGCCAGCGGCCGACGGGTCGCCCAAGAGACCCAGTACTTC. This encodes CASGRRVAQETQYF.

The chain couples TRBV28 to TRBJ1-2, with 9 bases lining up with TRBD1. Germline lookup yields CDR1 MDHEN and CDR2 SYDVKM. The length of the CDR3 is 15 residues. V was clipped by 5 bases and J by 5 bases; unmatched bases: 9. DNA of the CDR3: TGTGCCAGCAGTACTGGACAGGGGTTTTGGTATGGCTACACCTTC. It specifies CASSTGQGFWYGYTF.

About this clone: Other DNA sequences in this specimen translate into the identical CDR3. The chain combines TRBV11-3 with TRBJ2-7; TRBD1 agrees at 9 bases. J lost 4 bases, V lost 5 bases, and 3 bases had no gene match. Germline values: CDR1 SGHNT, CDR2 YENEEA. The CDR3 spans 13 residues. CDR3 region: CASSRGQGYEQYF. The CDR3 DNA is TGTGCCAGCAGCCGGGGACAGGGTTACGAGCAGTACTTC.

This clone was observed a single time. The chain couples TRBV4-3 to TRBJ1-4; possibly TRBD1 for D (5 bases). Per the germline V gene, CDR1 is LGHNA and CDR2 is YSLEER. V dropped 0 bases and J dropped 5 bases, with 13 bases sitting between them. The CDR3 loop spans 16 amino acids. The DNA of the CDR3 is TGCGCCAGCAGCCAAGATTTGCGGGGGGTGAATGAAAAACTGTTTTTT. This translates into CASSQDLRGVNEKLFF.

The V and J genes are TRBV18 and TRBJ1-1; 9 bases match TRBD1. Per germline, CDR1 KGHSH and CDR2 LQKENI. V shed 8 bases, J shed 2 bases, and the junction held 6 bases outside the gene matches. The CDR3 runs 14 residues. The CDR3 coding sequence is TGTGCCAGCGCGCGACAGGGGGGTAACACTGAAGCTTTCTTT. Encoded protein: CASARQGGNTEAFF. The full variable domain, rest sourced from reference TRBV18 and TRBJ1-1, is NAGVMQNPRHLVRRRGQEARLRCSPMKGHSHVYWYRQLPEEGLKFMVYLQKENIIDESGMPKERFSAEFPKEGPSILRIQQVVRGDSAAYFCASARQGGNTEAFFGQGTRLTVV.

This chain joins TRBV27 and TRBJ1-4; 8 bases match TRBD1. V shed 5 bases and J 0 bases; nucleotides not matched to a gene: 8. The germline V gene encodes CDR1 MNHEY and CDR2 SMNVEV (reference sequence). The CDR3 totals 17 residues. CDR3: CASSPWTGPATNEKLFF. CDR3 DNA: TGTGCCAGCAGTCCCTGGACAGGGCCTGCAACTAATGAAAAACTGTTTTTT.

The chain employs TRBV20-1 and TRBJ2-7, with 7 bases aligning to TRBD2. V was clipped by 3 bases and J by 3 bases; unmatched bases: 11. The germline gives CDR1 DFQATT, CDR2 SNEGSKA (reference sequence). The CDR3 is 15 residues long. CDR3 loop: CSASRDSAGFYEQYF. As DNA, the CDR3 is TGCAGTGCTAGTCGGGACTCAGCGGGGTTCTACGAGCAGTACTTC.

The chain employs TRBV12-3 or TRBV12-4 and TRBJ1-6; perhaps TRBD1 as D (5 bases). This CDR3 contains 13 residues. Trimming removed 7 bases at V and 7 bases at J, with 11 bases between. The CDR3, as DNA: TGTGCCAGCAAGGAACAGGCGAATTCACCCCTCCACTTT. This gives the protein CASKEQANSPLHF.

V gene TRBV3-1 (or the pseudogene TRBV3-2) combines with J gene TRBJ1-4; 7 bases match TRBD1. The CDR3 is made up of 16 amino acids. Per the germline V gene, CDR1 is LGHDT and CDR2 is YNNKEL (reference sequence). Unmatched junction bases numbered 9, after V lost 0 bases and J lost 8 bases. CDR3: CASSQDQTGKREKLFF. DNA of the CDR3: TGTGCCAGCAGCCAAGATCAGACAGGGAAAAGGGAAAAACTGTTTTTT.

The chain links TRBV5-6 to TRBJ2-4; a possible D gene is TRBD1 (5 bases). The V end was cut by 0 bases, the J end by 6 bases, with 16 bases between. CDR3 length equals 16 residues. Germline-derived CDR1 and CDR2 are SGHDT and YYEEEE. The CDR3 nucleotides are TGTGCCAGCAGCTTGGGAGTCTTCCGCACAGGAAACATTCAGTACTTC. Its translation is CASSLGVFRTGNIQYF.

Written as DNA, the CDR3 is TGTGCCAGCAGCTTGACTAGCGGGGCAGTAGATACGCAGTATTTT. Protein product: CASSLTSGAVDTQYF. The chain combines TRBV5-4 with TRBJ2-3; 10 nucleotides align to TRBD2. This CDR3 has 15 amino acids. Trimming at V came to 1 base and at J to 5 bases, leaving 4 bases not matched to a gene. Germline CDR1 reads SGHNT; CDR2 reads YYREEE (reference sequence).

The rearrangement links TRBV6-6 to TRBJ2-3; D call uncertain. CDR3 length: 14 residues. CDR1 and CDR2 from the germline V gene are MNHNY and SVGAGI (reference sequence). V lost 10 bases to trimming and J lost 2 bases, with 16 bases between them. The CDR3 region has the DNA TGTGCCACCCAGCTTTACAGTCCCACAGATACGCAGTATTTT. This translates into CATQLYSPTDTQYF.

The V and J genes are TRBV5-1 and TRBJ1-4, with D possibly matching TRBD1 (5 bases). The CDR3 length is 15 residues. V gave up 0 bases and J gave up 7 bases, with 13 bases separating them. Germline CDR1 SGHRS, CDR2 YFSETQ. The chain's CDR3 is CASSLARGNGEKLFF. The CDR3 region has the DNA TGCGCCAGCAGCTTGGCTAGGGGAAATGGTGAAAAACTGTTTTTT.

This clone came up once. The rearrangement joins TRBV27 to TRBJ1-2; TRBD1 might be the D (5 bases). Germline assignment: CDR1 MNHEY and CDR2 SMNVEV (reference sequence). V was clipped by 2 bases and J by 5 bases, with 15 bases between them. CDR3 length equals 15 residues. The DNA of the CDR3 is TGTGCCAGCAGTTTAGAACGTGGGAGGGGATATGGCTACACCTTC. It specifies CASSLERGRGYGYTF.

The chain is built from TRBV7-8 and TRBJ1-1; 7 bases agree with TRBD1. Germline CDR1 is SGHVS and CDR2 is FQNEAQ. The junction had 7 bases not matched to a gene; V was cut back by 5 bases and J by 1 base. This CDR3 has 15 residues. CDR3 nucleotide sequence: TGTGCCAGCAGCGTAAGGGGACAGCCGAACACTGAAGCTTTCTTT. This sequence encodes CASSVRGQPNTEAFF. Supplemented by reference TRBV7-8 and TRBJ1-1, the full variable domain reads GAGVSQSPRYKVAKRGQDVALRCDPISGHVSLFWYQQALGQGPEFLTYFQNEAQLDKSGLPSDRFFAERPEGSVSTLKIQRTQQEDSAVYLCASSVRGQPNTEAFFGQGTRLTVV.